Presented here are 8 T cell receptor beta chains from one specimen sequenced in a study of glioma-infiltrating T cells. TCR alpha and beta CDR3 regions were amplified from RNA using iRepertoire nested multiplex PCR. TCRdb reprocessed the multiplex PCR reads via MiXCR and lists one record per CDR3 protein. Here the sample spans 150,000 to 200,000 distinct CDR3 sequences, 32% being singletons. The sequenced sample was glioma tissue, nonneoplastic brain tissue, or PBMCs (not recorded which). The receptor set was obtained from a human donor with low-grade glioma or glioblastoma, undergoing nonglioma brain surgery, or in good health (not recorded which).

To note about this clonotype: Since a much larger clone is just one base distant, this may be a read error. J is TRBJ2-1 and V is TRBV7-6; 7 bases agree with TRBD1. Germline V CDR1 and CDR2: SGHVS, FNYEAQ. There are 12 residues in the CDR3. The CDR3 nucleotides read TGTGCCAGCAGCCCTTACAGGGGTGAGCAGCTCTTC. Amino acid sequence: CASSPYRGEQLF.

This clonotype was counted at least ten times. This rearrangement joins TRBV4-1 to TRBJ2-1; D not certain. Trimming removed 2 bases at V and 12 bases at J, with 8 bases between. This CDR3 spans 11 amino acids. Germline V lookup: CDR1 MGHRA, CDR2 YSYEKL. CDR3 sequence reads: CASSQLGPQFF. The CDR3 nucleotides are TGCGCCAGCAGCCAATTAGGACCGCAGTTCTTC.

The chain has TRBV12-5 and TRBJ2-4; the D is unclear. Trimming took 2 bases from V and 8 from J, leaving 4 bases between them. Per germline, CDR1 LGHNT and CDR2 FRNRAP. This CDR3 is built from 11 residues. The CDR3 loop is CASGLTDIQYF. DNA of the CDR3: TGTGCTAGTGGTTTGACGGACATTCAGTACTTC.

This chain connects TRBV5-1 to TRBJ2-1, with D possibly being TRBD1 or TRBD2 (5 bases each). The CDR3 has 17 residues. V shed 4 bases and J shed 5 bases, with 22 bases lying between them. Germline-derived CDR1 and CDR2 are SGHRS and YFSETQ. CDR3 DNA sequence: TGCGCCAGCAGCCGCCGCCTATTGACAGCGGCGCACAATGAGCAGTTCTTC. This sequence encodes CASSRRLLTAAHNEQFF.

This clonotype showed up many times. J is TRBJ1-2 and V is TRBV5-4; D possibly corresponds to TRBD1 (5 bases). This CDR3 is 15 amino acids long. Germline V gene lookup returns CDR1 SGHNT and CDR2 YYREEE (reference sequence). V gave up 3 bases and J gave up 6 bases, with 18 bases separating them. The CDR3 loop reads CASSSPSGGENGYTF. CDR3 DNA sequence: TGTGCCAGCAGCTCCCCTTCGGGGGGAGAGAATGGCTACACCTTC. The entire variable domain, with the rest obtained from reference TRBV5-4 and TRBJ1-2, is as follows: ETGVTQSPTHLIKTRGQQVTLRCSSQSGHNTVSWYQQALGQGPQFIFQYYREEENGRGNFPPRFSGLQFPNYSSELNVNALELDDSALYLCASSSPSGGENGYTFGSGTRLTVV.

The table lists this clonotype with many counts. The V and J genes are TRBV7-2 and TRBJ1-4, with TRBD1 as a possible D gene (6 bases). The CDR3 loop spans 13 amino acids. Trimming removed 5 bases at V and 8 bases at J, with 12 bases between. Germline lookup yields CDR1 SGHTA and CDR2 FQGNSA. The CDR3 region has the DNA TGTGCCAGCAGCCCGGGGGGGGGCGAAAAACTGTTTTTT. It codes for CASSPGGGEKLFF.

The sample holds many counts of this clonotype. For the CDR3, the DNA is TGTGCCAGCAGCCAATTGGGAAATCATCAGCCCCAGCATTTT. Protein: CASSQLGNHQPQHF. The chain joins TRBV14 to TRBJ1-5; the D is unclear. Trimming shortened V by 2 bases and J by 5 bases, and 10 bases separated the two germline ends. The CDR3 runs 14 residues. Germline assignment: CDR1 SGHDN and CDR2 FVKESK.

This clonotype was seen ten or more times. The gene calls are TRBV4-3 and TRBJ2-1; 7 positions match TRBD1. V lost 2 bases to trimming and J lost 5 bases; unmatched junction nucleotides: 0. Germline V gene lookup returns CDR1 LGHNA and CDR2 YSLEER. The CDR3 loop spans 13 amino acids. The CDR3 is CASSQQGDNEQFF. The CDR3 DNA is TGCGCCAGCAGCCAACAGGGGGACAATGAGCAGTTCTTC.